In this sample, the clone carrying this T cell receptor beta chain turned up many times. Its antigen is unidentified. The CDR3 end falls 3 residues outside the read, so it is completed with the germline J gene. Profiled with immunoSEQ multiplex PCR; TCRdb holds only in-frame clones, not every one. The record shows 57,000 or so clones for this sample, with no singletons present. The sample is drawn from a study of T cell clonality in common variable immunodeficiency. Germline trimming cut 6 bases from V and 4 bases from J; bases unmatched to any gene: 7. CDR1 and CDR2 from the germline V gene are MDHEN and SYDVKM. This CDR3 has 15 amino acids. Study-wide points: CVID subjects showed higher TCRbeta clonality than healthy controls. Fewer TCRbeta clones were shared among CVID subjects than controls.

The rearrangement links TRBV28 to TRBJ1-3, with 9 bases identical to TRBD1. The sequence came from a person aged 18-70 years in good health. Sample: peripheral blood mononuclear cells. The part of the CDR3 DNA that was read is TGTGCCAGCAGATCCTCCGGGACAGGGGGAAACACC. Translation: CASRSSGTGGNT. The whole CDR3 reads CASRSSGTGGNTIYF.